The entry below gives a single TCR beta chain sequence along with its context. This sample was included in a study of blood T cell repertoires in COVID-19. Sequencing was performed with immunoSEQ multiplex PCR; in TCRdb, only in-frame clones are kept and a portion is missing. The table has about 36,000 clones, around four fifths seen once; the top ten hold around 42%. The CDR3 length is 14 residues. The V gene end was trimmed by 5 bases and the J gene end by 3 bases; junction bases not matched to a gene: 3. Per germline, CDR1 SEHNR and CDR2 FQNEAQ (reference sequence). This TCR derives from a human donor in a cohort sampled during active or convalescent COVID-19. The donor label of this sample is uncertain. Sequencing input: peripheral blood. This chain uses TRBV7-9 with TRBJ1-1; 10 bases fit TRBD1. The CDR3 coding sequence is TGTGCCAGCAGCGGACAGGGGGGGCACACTGAAGCTTTCTTT. This gives the protein CASSGQGGHTEAFF.